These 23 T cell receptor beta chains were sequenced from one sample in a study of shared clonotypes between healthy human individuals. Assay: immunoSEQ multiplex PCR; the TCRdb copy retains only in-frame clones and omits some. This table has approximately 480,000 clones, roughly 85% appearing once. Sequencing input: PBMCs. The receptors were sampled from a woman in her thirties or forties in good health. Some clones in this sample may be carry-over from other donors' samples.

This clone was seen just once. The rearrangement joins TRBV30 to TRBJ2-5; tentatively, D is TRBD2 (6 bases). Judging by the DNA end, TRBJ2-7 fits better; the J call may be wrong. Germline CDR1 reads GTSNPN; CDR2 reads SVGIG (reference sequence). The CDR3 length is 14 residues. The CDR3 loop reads CAWSGRAPPYEQYF. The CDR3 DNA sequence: TGTGCCTGGAGTGGGAGGGCTCCCCCCTACGAGCAGTACTTC.

CDR3 DNA: TGTGCCAGCAGTTTGGGAGACTTCGCGGGAGAAGCCTACAATGAGCAGTTCTTC. Protein product: CASSLGDFAGEAYNEQFF. This rearrangement joins TRBV27 to TRBJ2-1; TRBD2 matches 7 bases. CDR1 and CDR2 (germline): MNHEY, SMNVEV (reference sequence). CDR3 length: 18 residues. J gave up 2 bases and V 3 bases, and 13 bases lay outside the gene matches.

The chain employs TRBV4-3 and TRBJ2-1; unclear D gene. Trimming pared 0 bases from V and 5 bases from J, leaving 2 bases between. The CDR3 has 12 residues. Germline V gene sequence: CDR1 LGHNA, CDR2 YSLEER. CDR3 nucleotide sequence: TGCGCCAGCAGCCAAGACGACAATGAGCAGTTCTTC. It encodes CASSQDDNEQFF.

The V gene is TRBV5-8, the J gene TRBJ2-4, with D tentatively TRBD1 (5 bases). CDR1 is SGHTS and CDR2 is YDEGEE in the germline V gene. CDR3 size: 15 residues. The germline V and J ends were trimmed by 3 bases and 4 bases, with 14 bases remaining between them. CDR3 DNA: TGTGCCAGCAGCTCCGGTGCAGGGTTGAAAAACATTCAGTACTTC. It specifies CASSSGAGLKNIQYF. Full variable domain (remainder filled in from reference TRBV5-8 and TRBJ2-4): EAGVTQSPTHLIKTRGQQATLRCSPISGHTSVYWYQQALGLGLQFLLWYDEGEERNRGNFPPRFSGRQFPNYSSELNVNALELEDSALYLCASSSGAGLKNIQYFGAGTRLSVL.

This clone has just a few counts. The CDR3 region is CASRRNSDTQYF. Here the CDR3 DNA reads TGTGCCAGCAGGAGGAACTCAGATACGCAGTATTTT. The genes are TRBV27 and TRBJ2-3; unclear D gene. The germline V gene encodes CDR1 MNHEY and CDR2 SMNVEV (reference sequence). Trimming removed 6 bases from V and 4 bases from J, with 8 bases in between. The CDR3 contains 12 residues.

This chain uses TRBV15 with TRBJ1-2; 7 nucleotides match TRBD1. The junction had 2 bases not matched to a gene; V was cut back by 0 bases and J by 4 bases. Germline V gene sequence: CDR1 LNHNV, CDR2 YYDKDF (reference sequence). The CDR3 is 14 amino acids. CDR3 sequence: CATSRDRQGYGYTF. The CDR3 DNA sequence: TGTGCCACCAGCAGAGACCGACAGGGCTATGGCTACACCTTC.

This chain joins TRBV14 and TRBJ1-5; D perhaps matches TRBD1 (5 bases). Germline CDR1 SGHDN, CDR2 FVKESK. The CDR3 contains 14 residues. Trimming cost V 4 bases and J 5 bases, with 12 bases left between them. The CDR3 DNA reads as TGTGCCAGCAGCCTCATGGGGGAGTATCAGCCCCAGCATTTT. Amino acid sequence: CASSLMGEYQPQHF. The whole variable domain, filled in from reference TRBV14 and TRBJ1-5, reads EAGVTQFPSHSVIEKGQTVTLRCDPISGHDNLYWYRRVMGKEIKFLLHFVKESKQDESGMPNNRFLAERTGGTYSTLKVQPAELEDSGVYFCASSLMGEYQPQHFGDGTRLSIL.

The CDR3 bases are TGTGCCAGCAGTTGGTCTAGCGGGAGGGCCGGAGATACGCAGTATTTT. Translation gives CASSWSSGRAGDTQYF. The V and J genes are TRBV27 and TRBJ2-3; 12 bases align to TRBD2. The CDR3 covers 16 residues. Trimming at V came to 4 bases and at J to 5 bases, leaving 7 bases not matched to a gene. Germline V CDR1 and CDR2: MNHEY, SMNVEV (reference sequence).

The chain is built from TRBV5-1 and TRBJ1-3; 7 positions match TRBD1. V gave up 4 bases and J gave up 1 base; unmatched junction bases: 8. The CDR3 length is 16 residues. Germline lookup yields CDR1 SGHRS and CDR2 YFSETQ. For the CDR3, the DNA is TGCGCCAGCAGCCCCAGGGGGGGACCTTCTGGAAACACCATATATTTT. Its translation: CASSPRGGPSGNTIYF. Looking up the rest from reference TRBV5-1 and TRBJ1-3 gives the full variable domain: KAGVTQTPRYLIKTRGQQVTLSCSPISGHRSVSWYQQTPGQGLQFLFEYFSETQRNKGNFPGRFSGRQFSNSRSEMNVSTLELGDSALYLCASSPRGGPSGNTIYFGEGSWLTVV.

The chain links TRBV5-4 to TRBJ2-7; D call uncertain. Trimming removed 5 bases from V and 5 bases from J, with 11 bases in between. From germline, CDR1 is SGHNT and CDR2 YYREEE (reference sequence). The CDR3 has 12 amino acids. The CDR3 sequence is CASSFGSHEQYF. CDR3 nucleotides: TGTGCCAGCAGTTTTGGGTCCCACGAGCAGTACTTC.

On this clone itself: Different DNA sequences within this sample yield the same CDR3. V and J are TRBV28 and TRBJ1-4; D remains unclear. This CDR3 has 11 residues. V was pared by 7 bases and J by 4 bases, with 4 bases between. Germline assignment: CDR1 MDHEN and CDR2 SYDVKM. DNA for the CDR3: TGTGCCAGCAACAGTAATGAAAAACTGTTTTTT. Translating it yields CASNSNEKLFF.

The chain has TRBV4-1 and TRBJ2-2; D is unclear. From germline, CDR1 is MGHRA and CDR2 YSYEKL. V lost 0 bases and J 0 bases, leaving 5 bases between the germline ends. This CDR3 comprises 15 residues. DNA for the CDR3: TGCGCCAGCAGCCAAGACTACCCGAACACCGGGGAGCTGTTTTTT. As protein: CASSQDYPNTGELFF.

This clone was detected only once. This CDR3 reads CASSYSRAGDEKLFF. The CDR3 coding sequence is TGTGCCAGCAGTTACTCGCGGGCAGGGGATGAAAAACTGTTTTTT. The chain employs TRBV6-6 and TRBJ1-4; maybe TRBD1 (6 bases). Germline V gene sequence: CDR1 MNHNY, CDR2 SVGAGI (reference sequence). CDR3 length: 15 amino acids. With 0 bases removed from V and 6 bases from J, the gap between germline ends came to 11 bases.

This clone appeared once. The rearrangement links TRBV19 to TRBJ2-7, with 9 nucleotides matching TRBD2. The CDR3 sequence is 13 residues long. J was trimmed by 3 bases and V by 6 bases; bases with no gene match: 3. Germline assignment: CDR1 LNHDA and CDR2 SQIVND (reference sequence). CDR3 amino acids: CASRQRGDYEQYF. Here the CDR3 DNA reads TGTGCCAGTAGACAGCGGGGGGACTACGAGCAGTACTTC.

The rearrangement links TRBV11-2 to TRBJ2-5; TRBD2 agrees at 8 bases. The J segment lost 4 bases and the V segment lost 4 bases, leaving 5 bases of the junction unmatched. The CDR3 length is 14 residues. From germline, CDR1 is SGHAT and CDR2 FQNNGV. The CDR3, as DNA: TGTGCCAGCAGCTCCGGGACTAGTCGAGAGACCCAGTACTTC. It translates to CASSSGTSRETQYF.

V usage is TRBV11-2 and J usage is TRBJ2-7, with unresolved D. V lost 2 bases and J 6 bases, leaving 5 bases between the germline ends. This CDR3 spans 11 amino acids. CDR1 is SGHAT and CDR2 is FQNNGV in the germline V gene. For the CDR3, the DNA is TGTGCCAGCAGCTTATACGTCGAGCAGTACTTC. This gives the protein CASSLYVEQYF.

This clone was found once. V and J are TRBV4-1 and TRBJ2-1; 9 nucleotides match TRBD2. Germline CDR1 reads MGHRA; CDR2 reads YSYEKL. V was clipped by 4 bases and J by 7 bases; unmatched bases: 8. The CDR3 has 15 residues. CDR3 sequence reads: CASSLGLASSNEQFF. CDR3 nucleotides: TGCGCCAGCAGCCTGGGACTAGCATCCTCAAATGAGCAGTTCTTC.

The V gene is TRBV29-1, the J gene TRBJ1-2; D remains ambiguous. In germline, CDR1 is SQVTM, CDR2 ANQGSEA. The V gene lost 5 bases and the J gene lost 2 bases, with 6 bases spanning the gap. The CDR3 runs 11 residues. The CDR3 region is CSVQSNYGYTF. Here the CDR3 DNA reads TGCAGCGTTCAAAGCAACTATGGCTACACCTTC.

In DNA form, the CDR3 reads TGCGCCAGCAGCTCGGGGACAGTAGACTATGGCTACACCTTC. Amino acids: CASSSGTVDYGYTF. The chain combines TRBV5-1 with TRBJ1-2; 7 bases agree with TRBD1. CDR1 SGHRS and CDR2 YFSETQ come from the germline V gene. The CDR3 is 14 amino acids. V lost 3 bases and J lost 3; bases outside the gene matches: 5.

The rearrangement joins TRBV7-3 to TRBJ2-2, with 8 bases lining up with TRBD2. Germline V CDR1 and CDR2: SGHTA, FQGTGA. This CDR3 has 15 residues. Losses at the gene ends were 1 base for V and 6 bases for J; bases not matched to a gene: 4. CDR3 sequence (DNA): TGTGCCAGCAGCTTAATAGGGACTAGTCCCGGGGAGCTGTTTTTT. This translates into CASSLIGTSPGELFF.

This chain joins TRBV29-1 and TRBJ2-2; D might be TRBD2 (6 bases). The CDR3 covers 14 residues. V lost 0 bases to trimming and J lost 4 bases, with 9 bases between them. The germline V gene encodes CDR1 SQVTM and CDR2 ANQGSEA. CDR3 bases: TGCAGCGTTGAAGATGGCGGGGCCACCGGGGAGCTGTTTTTT. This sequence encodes CSVEDGGATGELFF.

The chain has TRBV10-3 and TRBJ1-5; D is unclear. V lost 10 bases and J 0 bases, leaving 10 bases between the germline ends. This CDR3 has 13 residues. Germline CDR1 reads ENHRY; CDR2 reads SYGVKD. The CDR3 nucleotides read TGTGCCACCAGCGACATTAGCAATCAGCCCCAGCATTTT. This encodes CATSDISNQPQHF.

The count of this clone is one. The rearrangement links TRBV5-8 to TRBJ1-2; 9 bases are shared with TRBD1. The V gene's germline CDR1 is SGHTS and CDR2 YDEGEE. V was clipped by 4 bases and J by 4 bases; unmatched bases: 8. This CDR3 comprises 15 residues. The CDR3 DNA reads TGTGCCAGCAGCCCGATCCCGACAGGGGGCTATGGCTACACCTTC. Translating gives CASSPIPTGGYGYTF. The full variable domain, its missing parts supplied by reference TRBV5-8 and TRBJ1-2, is EAGVTQSPTHLIKTRGQQATLRCSPISGHTSVYWYQQALGLGLQFLLWYDEGEERNRGNFPPRFSGRQFPNYSSELNVNALELEDSALYLCASSPIPTGGYGYTFGSGTRLTVV.